This T cell receptor beta chain was observed in a study of Graves' ophthalmopathy and Graves' hyperthyroidism. Study observations and caveats: Most expanded thyroid clonotypes above 0.001 frequency also appeared in blood.

As regards this clonotype: Its target is not known.

Moderate-to-severe activity, CAS at least 3, NOSPECS at least 4 and duration under 3 months characterized donors with ophthalmopathy. Diagnoses were established from clinical symptoms, serum thyroxine, TRAb, thyroid ultrasound and orbital computed tomography. Transcripts of RNA were the source for amplifying TCR beta CDR3 regions. HTBI primers were employed in first-round RT-PCR, then a second-round multiplex PCR followed. One entry per CDR3 protein, called by TCRdb with MiXCR from the multiplex PCR reads. This table has about 240,000 distinct CDR3 sequences, around 50% appearing once. In germline, CDR1 is SNHLY, CDR2 FYNNEI. Trimming removed 5 bases from V and 3 bases from J, with 8 bases in between. The CDR3 runs to 13 residues.

The source material was peripheral blood. This clonotype originated in an adult man with Graves' ophthalmopathy. This chain joins TRBV2 and TRBJ1-5; D gene uncertain. CDR3 DNA sequence: TGTGCCAGCAGTCTTTTGTCCAATCAGCCCCAGCATTTT. Amino acid sequence: CASSLLSNQPQHF.